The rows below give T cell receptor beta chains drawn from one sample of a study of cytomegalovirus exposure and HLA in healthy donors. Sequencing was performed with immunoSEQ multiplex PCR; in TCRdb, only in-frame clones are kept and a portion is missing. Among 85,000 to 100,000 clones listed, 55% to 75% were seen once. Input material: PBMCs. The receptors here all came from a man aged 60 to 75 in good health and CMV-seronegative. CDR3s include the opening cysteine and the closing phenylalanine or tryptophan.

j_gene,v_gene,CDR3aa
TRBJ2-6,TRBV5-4,CASSPFGLYSGANVLTF
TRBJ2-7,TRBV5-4,CASSSDRGLGEQYF
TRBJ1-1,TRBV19,CASSSGGKVTEAFF
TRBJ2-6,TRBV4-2,CASSQDLTSSGANVLTF
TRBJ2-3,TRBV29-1,CSVEGLAGGTDTQYF
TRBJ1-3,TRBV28,CASSPGQSGNTIYF
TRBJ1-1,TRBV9,CASSDGQAMNTEAFF
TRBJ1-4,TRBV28,CASSLPGTGDEKLFF
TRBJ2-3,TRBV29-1,CSGSTSTDTQYF
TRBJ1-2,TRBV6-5,CASSYSDDRNRVGYTF
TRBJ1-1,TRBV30,CAWSVQFGGLLNTEAFF
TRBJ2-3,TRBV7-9,CASSLGYGRGTDTQYF
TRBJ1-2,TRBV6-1,CASSEGPGIYGYTF
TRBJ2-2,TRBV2,CASGGGSGELFF
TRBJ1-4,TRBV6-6,CASRYGQVWTNEKLFF
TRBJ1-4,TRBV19,CASFSGQTSNEKLFF
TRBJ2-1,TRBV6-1,CASRKEAGGALFQFF
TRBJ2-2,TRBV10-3,CAISDWAGARNTGELFF
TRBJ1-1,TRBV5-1,CASSFQEENTEAFF
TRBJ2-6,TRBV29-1,CSVEARGWSSGANVLTF
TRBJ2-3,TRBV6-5,CASSYSTDQQYF
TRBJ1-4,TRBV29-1,CSVEQGEKLFF
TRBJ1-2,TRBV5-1,CASSLGTGSGYTF
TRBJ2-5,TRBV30,CAAGQGGETQYF
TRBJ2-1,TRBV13,CASSSTVGGPYNEQFF
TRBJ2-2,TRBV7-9,CASSLLAGGLNTGELFF
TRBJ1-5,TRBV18,CASSRDSVRPQHF
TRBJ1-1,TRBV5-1,CASSYDRVNEAFF
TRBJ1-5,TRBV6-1,CASSEVVPWQPQHF
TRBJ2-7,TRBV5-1,CASSHGLAGPYEQYF
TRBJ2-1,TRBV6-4,CASSEGQSSYNEQFF
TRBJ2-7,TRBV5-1,CASRRSRTYEQYF
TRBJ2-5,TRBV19,CASTDFAGEETQYF
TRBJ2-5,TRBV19,CASKGPTTGRETQYF
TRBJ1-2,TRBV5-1,CASSLAVVSGVAVYGYTF
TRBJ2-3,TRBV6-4,CASSAGGTSTDTQYF
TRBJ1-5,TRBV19,CASSNLAISNQPQHF
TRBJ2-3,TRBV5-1,CASSSSGRLSTDTQYF
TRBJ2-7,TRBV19,CATSLRGFVYEQYF
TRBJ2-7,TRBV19,CASSVQGSSYEQYF
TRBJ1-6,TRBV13,CASSLGGAKSSSYNSPLHF
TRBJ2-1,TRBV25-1,CASSESFGTYNEQFF
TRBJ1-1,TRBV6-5,CASNGGNTEAFF
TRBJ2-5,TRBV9,CASSVGLRGNQETQYF